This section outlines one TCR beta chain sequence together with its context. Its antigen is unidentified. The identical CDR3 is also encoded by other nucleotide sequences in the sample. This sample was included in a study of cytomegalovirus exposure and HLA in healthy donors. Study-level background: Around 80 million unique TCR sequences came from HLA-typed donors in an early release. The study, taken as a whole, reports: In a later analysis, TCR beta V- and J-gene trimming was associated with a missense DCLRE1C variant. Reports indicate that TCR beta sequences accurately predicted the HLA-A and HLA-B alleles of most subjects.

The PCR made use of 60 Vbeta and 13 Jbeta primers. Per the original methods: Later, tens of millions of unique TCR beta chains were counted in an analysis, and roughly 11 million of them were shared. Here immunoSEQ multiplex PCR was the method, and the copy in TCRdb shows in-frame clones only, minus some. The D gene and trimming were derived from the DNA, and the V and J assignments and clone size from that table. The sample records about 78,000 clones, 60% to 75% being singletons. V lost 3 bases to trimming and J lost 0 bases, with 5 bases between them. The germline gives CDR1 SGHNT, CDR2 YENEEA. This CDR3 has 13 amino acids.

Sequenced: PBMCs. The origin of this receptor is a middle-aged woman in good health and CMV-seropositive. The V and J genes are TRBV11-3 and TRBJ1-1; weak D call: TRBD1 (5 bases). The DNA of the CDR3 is TGTGCCAGCAGCTTGACAGTGAACACTGAAGCTTTCTTT. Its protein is CASSLTVNTEAFF.